This T cell receptor (beta chain) was sequenced during a study of identifying expanded T cells in peripheral blood (dated by TCRdb to about 2019). Turning to the overall study: Four technical replicates, made by sequencing separate aliquots from the same pool of genomic DNA, were compared pairwise.

The germline V gene (reference sequence) yields GTSNPN for CDR1 and SVGIG for CDR2. Taken from cysteine to phenylalanine, the CDR3 has 14 residues. Just CDR3 DNA is preserved here, 42 bases in frame from base 1. Trimming at the junction amounts to 1 base on V and 3 bases on J, and the germline ends lie 11 bases apart. The research as a whole found: Across all healthy donors, variance in clone template counts between approximately two-week samples was found to increase significantly with total template count. The beta-binomial model significantly reduced the number of clones called differentially abundant and the false-positive rate across all healthy-donor time intervals. Between technical replicates the binomial model flagged approximately 1.2 differentially abundant clones, whereas over about two weeks the binomial model flagged about 15 and over roughly 4 weeks roughly 20. It was expected by the authors that biological variance in healthy repertoires might increase further over much longer intervals, such as months to years.

During the collection period, no infections or other immune events were recorded for the healthy donors. Blood repertoires from healthy donors were used as a training cohort for calibrating time-dependent variance in a beta-binomial model of differential abundance of T-cell clones. The training cohort included 10 healthy donors, of whom 3 were female and 7 were male. Donor ages ranged from about 29 to 65 years, with an average of approximately 43 years. Whole blood from each healthy donor was obtained from a commercial supplier and was collected at three time points 2 to 3 weeks apart. Genomic DNA was extracted from unsorted whole blood for immunosequencing. Regarding this clone: Its antigen is unknown. Base qualities are not at hand, and no much larger clone is one base apart.

The immunoSEQ Assay, which uses bias-controlled multiplex PCR amplification of genomic DNA, was used to profile TCRbeta CDR3 regions. The published analysis was carried out like this. The absolute abundance of each unique TCRbeta CDR3 region was quantified after sequences were collapsed and filtered. Two models were used to test differential abundance: a binomial model (Fisher-equivalent) and a beta-binomial model that adds time-dependent variance fitted from healthy donors. Clones with fewer than 5 combined templates were removed, and a clone was called differentially abundant if the clone's Benjamini-Hochberg FDR was below 0.01. Using the form v = (b*log(k)+a)^2, the beta-binomial variance was modeled as a function of the total template count across the two samples. Drawn from immuneACCESS, this table holds only the in-frame rearrangements with V and J called that TCRdb kept. Clones are partly lost; checked studies trace under half to an unresolved V gene and leave the rest unexplained. V and J calls and clone size are given by that table; D and trimming were obtained from the DNA. In all, the sample holds around 94,000 clones, and around 83% of those were seen once. 4.5% of the sample rests with the top ten.

The sequencing input was blood. The sequence is built from TRBV30 and TRBJ2-3, with TRBD2 perhaps the D gene, on 6 matching bases. The source of this sequence is a person aged 18 to 75 in good health. Here is the DNA: TGTGCCTGGAGTGCCCGGAGGGTTACAGATACGCAGTATTTT. This encodes CAWSARRVTDTQYF.